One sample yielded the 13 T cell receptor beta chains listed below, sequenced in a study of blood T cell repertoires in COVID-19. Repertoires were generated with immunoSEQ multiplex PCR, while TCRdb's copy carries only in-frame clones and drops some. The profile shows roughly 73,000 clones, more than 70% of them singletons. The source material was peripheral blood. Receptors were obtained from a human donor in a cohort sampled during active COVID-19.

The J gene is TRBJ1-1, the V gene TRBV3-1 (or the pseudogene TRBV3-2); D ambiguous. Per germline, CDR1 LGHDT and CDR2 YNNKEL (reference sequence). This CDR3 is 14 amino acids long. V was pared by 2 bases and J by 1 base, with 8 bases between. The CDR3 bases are TGTGCCAGCAGCCAATCCGGTGAGAACACTGAAGCTTTCTTT. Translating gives CASSQSGENTEAFF.

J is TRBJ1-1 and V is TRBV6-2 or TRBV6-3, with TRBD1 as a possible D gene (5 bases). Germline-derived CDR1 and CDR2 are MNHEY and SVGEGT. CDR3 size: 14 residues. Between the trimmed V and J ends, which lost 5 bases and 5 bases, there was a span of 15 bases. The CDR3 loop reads CASSVLGGGTEAFF. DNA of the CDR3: TGTGCCAGCAGTGTACTGGGGGGAGGTACTGAAGCTTTCTTT.

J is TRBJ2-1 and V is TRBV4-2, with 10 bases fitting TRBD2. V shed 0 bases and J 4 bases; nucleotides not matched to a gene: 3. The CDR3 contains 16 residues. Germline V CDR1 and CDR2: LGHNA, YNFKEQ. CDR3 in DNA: TGTGCCAGCAGCCAAGATCTAGCGGGAGAGTACAATGAGCAGTTCTTC. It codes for CASSQDLAGEYNEQFF.

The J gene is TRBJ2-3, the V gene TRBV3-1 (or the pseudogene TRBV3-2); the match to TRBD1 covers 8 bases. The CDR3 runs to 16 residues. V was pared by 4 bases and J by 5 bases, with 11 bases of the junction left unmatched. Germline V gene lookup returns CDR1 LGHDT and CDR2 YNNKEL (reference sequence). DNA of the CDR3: TGTGCCAGCAGCCCGGGGACAGGTGGAGTTGGAGATACGCAGTATTTT. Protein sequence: CASSPGTGGVGDTQYF.

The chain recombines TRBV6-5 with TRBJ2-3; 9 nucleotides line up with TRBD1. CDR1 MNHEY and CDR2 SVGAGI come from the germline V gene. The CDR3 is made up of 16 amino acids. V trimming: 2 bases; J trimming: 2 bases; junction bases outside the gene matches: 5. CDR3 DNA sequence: TGTGCCAGCAGTTACCGGGACAGGGTAACCACAGATACGCAGTATTTT. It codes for CASSYRDRVTTDTQYF.

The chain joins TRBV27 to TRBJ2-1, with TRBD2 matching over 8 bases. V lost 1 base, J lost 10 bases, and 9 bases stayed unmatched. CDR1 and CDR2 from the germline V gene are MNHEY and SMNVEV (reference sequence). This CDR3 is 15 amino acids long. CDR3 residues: CASSLLTSGREEQFF. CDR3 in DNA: TGTGCCAGCAGTTTATTAACTAGCGGACGAGAAGAGCAGTTCTTC.

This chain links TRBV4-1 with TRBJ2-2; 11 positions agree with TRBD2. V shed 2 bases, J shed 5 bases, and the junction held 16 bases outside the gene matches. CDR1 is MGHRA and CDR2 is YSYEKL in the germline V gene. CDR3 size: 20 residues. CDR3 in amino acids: CASSQKPPGPTSGGTGELFF. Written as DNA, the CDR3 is TGCGCCAGCAGCCAAAAGCCCCCAGGGCCCACTAGCGGGGGAACCGGGGAGCTGTTTTTT.

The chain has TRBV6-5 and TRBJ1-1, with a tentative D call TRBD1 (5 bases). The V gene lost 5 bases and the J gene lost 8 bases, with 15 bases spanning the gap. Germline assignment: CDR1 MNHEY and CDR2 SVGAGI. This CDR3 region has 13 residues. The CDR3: CASSPNQGLEAFF. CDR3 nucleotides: TGTGCCAGCAGTCCAAATCAGGGACTAGAAGCTTTCTTT.

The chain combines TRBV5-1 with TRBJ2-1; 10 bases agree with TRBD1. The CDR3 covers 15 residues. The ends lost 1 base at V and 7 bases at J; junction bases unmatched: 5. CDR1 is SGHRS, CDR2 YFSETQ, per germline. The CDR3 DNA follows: TGCGCCAGCAGCTTGTTCGGACAGGGGGGTAATGAGCAGTTCTTC. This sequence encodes CASSLFGQGGNEQFF.

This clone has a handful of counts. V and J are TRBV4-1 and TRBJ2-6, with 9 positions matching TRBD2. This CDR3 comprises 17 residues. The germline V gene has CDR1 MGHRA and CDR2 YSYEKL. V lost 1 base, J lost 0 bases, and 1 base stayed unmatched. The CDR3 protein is CASSQVAGVSGANVLTF. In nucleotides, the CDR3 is TGCGCCAGCAGCCAAGTAGCGGGAGTCTCTGGGGCCAACGTCCTGACTTTC.

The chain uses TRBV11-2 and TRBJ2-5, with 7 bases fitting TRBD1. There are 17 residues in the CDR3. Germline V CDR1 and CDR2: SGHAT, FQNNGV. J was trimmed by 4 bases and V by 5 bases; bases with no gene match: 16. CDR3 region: CASSPRGLGTVRETQYF. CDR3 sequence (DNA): TGTGCCAGCAGCCCCAGAGGGTTAGGGACAGTTCGAGAGACCCAGTACTTC. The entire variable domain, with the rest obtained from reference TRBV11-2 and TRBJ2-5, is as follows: EAGVAQSPRYKIIEKRQSVAFWCNPISGHATLYWYQQILGQGPKLLIQFQNNGVVDDSQLPKDRFSAERLKGVDSTLKIQPAKLEDSAVYLCASSPRGLGTVRETQYFGPGTRLLVL.

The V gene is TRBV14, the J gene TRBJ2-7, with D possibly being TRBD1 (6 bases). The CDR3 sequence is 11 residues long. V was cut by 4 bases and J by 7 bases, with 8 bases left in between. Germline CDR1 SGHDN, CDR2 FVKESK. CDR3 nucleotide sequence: TGTGCCAGCAGCCTACAGGGTGAGCAGTACTTC. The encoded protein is CASSLQGEQYF.

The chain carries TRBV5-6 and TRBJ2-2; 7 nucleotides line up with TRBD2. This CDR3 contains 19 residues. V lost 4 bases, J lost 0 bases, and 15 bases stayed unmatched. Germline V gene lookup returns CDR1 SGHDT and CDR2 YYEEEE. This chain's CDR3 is CASSTRPGLYRANTGELFF. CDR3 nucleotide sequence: TGTGCCAGCAGCACGAGACCGGGACTATACCGTGCGAACACCGGGGAGCTGTTTTTT.